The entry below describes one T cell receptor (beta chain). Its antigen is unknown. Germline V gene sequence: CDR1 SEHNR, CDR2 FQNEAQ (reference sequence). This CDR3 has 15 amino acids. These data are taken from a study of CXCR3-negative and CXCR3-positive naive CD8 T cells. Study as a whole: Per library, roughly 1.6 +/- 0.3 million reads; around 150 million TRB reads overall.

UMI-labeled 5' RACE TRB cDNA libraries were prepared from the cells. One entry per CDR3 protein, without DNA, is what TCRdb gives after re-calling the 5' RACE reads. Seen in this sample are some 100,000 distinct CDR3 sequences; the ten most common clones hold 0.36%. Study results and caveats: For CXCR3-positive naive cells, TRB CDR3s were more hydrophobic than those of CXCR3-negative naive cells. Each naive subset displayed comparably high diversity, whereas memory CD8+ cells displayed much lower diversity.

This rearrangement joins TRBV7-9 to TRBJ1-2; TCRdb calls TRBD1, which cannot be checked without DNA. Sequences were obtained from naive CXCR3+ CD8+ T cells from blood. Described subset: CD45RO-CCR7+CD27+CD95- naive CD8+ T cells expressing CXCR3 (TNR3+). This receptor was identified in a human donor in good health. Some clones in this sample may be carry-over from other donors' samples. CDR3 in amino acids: CASRPYRGEGYGYTF. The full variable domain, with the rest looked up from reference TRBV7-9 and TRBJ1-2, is DTGVSQNPRHKITKRGQNVTFRCDPISEHNRLYWYRQTLGQGPEFLTYFQNEAQLEKSRLLSDRFSAERPKGSFSTLEIQRTEQGDSAMYLCASRPYRGEGYGYTFGSGTRLTVV.